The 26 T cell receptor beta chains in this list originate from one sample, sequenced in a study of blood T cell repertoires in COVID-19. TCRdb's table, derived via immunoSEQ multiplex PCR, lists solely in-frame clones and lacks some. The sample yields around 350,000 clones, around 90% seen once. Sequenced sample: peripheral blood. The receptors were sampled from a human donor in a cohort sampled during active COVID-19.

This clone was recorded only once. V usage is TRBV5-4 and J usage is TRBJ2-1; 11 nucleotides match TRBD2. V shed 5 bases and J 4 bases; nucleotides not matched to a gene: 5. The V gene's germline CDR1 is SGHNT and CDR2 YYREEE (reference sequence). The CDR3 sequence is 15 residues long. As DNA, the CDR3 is TGTGCCAGCAGTCTAGCTAGCGGGGGGTACAATGAGCAGTTCTTC. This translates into CASSLASGGYNEQFF.

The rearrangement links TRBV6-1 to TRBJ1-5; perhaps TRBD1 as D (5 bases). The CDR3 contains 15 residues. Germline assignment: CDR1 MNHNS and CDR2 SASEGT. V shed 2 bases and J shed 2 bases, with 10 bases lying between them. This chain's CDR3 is CASSEFVRGNQPQHF. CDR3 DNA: TGTGCCAGCAGTGAATTCGTCAGGGGCAATCAGCCCCAGCATTTT.

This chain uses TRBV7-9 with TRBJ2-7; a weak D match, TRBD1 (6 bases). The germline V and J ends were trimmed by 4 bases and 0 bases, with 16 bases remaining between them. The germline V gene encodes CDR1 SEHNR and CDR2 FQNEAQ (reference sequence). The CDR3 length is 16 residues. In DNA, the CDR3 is TGTGCCAGCAGCTCCAACACAGGGATCTACTCCTACGAGCAGTACTTC. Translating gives CASSSNTGIYSYEQYF.

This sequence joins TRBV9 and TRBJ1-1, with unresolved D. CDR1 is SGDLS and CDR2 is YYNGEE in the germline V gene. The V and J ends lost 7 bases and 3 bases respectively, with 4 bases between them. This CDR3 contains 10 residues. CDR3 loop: CASPYTEAFF. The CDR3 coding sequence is TGTGCCAGCCCCTACACTGAAGCTTTCTTT.

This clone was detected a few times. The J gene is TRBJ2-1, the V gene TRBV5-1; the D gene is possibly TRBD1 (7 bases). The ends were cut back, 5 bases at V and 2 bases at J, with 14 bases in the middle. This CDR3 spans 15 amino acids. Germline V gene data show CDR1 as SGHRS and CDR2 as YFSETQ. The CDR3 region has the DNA TGCGCCAGCAGAAGCAGGGGGGCCCCCTACAATGAGCAGTTCTTC. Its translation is CASRSRGAPYNEQFF.

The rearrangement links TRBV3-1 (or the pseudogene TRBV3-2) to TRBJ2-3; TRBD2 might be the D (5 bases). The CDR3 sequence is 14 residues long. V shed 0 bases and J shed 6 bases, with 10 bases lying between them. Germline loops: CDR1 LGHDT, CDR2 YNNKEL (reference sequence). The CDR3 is CASSQDLTGDTQYF. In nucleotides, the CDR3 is TGTGCCAGCAGCCAAGATCTGACGGGGGATACGCAGTATTTT.

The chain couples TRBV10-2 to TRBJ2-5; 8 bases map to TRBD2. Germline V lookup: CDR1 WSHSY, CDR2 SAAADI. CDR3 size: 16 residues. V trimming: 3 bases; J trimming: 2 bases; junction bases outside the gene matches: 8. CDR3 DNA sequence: TGCGCCAGCAGTGATTTGAGCGGGGGCCTTCAAGAGACCCAGTACTTC. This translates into CASSDLSGGLQETQYF.

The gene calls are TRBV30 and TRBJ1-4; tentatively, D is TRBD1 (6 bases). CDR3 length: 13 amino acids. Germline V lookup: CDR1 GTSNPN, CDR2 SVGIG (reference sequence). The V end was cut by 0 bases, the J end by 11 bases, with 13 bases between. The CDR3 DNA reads TGTGCCTGGAGTGTACGAGAGGGGGGGAAACTGTTTTTT. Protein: CAWSVREGGKLFF. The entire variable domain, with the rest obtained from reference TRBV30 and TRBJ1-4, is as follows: SQTIHQWPATLVQPVGSPLSLECTVEGTSNPNLYWYRQAAGRGLQLLFYSVGIGQISSEVPQNLSASRPQDRQFILSSKKLLLSDSGFYLCAWSVREGGKLFFGSGTQLSVL.

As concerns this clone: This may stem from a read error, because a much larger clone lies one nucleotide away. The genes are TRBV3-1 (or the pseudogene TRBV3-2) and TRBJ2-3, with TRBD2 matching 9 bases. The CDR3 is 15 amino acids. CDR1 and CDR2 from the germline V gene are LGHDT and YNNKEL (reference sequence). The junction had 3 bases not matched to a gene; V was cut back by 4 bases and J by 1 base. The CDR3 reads CASSPRTSGTDTQYF. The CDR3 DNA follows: TGTGCCAGCAGCCCCCGGACTAGCGGCACAGATACGCAGTATTTT.

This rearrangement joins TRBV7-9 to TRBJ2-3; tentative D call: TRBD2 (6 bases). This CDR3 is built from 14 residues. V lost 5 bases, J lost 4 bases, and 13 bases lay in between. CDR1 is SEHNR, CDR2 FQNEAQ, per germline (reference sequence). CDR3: CASSIPRGADTQYF. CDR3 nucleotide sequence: TGTGCCAGCAGCATACCGCGGGGCGCAGATACGCAGTATTTT.

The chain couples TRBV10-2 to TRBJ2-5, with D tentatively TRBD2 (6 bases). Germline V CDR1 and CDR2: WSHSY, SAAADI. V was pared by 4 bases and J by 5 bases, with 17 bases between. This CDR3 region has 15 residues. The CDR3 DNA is TGCGCCAGCAGTGGGCGGCGGGACGGGTCGGAGACCCAGTACTTC. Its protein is CASSGRRDGSETQYF.

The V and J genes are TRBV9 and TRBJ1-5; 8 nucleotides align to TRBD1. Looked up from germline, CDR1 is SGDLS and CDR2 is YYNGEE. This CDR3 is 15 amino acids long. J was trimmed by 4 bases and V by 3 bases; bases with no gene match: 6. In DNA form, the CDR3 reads TGTGCCAGCAGCGCGACAGGGGATGGGAATCAGCCCCAGCATTTT. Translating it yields CASSATGDGNQPQHF.

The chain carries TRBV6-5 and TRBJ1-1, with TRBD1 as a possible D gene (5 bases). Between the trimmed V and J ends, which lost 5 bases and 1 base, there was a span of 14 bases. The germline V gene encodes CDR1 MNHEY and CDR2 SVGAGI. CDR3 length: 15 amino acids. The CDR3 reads CASSRAGFRNTEAFF. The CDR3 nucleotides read TGTGCCAGCAGTCGTGCAGGGTTTCGGAACACTGAAGCTTTCTTT.

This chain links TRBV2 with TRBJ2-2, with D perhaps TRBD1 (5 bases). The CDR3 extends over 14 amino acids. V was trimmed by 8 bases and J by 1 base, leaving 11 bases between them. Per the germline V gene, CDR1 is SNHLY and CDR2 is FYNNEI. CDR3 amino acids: CASQWGGNTGELFF. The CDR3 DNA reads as TGTGCCAGCCAATGGGGCGGGAACACCGGGGAGCTGTTTTTT.

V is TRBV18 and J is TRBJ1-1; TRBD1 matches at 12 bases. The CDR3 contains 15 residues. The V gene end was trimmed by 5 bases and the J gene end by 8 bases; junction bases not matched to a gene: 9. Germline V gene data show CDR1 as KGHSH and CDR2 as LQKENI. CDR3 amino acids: CASSALPGQGAEAFF. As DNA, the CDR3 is TGTGCCAGCTCAGCTCTACCGGGACAGGGGGCGGAAGCTTTCTTT.

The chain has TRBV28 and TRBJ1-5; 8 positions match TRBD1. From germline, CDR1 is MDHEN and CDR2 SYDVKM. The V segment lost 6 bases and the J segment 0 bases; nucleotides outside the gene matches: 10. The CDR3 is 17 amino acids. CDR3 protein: CASSYGQGRYSNQPQHF. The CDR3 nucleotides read TGTGCCAGCAGCTACGGACAGGGACGATATAGCAATCAGCCCCAGCATTTT.

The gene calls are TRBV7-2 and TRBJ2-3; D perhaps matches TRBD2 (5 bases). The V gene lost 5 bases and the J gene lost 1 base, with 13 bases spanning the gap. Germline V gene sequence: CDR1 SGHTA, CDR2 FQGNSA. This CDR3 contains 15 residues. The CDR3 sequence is CASSEGQMGTDTQYF. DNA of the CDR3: TGTGCCAGCAGCGAGGGCCAAATGGGCACAGATACGCAGTATTTT.

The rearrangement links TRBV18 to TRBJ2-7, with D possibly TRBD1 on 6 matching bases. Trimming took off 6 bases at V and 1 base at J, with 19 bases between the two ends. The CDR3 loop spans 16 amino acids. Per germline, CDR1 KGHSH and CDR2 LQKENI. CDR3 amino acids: CASSPDLGTFSYEQYF. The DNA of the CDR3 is TGTGCCAGCTCGCCAGACCTAGGGACATTTTCCTACGAGCAGTACTTC. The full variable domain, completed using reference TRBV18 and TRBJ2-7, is NAGVMQNPRHLVRRRGQEARLRCSPMKGHSHVYWYRQLPEEGLKFMVYLQKENIIDESGMPKERFSAEFPKEGPSILRIQQVVRGDSAAYFCASSPDLGTFSYEQYFGPGTRLTVT.

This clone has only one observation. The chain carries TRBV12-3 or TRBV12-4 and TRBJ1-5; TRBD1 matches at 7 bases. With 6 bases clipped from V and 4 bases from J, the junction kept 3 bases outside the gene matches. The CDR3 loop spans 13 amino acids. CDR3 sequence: CASRTGWNQPQHF. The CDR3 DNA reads TGTGCCAGCAGGACAGGGTGGAATCAGCCCCAGCATTTT.

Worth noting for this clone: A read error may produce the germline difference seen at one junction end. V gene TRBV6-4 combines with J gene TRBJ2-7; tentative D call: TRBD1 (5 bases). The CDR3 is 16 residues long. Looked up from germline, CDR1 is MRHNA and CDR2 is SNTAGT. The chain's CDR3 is CASTQKGQRVQYELDF. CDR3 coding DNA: TGTGCCAGCACTCAGAAAGGACAACGCGTCCAATACGAGCTGGACTTC.

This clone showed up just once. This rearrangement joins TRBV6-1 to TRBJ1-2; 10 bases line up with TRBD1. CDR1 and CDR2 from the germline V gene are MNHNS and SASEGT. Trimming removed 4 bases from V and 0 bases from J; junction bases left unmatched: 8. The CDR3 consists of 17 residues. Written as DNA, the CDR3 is TGTGCCAGCAGTGGCCGGGACAGGGGCCCTGCTAACTATGGCTACACCTTC. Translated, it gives CASSGRDRGPANYGYTF.

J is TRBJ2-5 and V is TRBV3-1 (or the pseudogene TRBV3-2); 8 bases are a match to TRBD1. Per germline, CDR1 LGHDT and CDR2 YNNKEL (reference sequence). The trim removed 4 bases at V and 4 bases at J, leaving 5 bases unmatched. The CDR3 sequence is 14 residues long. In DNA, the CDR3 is TGTGCCAGCAGCCTACAGGGGGGAGGAGAGACCCAGTACTTC. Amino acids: CASSLQGGGETQYF.

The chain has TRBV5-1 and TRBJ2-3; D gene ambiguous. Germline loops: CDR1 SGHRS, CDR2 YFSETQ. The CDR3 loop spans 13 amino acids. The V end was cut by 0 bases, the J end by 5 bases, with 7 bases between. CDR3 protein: CASSLASVDTQYF. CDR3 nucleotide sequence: TGCGCCAGCAGCTTGGCCTCGGTAGATACGCAGTATTTT.

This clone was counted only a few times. The CDR3 loop reads CAWSVSRNSPLHF. The CDR3 DNA reads TGTGCCTGGAGTGTATCGCGGAATTCACCCCTCCACTTT. The chain has TRBV30 and TRBJ1-6, with D uncertain. The CDR3 is made up of 13 amino acids. Trimming stripped 0 bases from V and 7 bases from J, with 7 bases between. Germline V gene data show CDR1 as GTSNPN and CDR2 as SVGIG (reference sequence). Full variable domain (rest looked up from reference TRBV30 and TRBJ1-6): SQTIHQWPATLVQPVGSPLSLECTVEGTSNPNLYWYRQAAGRGLQLLFYSVGIGQISSEVPQNLSASRPQDRQFILSSKKLLLSDSGFYLCAWSVSRNSPLHFGNGTRLTVT.

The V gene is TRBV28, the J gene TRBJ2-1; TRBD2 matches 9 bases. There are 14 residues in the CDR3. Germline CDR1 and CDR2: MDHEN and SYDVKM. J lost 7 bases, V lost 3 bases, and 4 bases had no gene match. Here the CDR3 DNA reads TGTGCCAGCAGTTTGGCTAGCGGGGATAATGAGCAGTTCTTC. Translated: CASSLASGDNEQFF.

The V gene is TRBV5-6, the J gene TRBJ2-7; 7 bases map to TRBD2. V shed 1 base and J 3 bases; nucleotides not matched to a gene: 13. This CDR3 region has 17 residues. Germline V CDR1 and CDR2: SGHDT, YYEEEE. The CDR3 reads CASSLRGGRREGYEQYF. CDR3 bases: TGTGCCAGCAGCTTGAGGGGTGGGCGAAGGGAGGGCTACGAGCAGTACTTC.